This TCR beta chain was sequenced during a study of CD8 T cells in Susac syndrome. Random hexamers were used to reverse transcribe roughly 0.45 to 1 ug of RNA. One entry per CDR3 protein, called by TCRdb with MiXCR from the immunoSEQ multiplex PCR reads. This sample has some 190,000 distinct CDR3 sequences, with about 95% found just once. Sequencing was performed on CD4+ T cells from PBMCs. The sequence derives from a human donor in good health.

The CDR3 sequence: CASSPGRDSYGYTF. The CDR3 DNA is TGTGCCAGCTCACCAGGGCGGGACAGCTATGGCTACACCTTC. The chain carries TRBV18 and TRBJ1-2; 7 bases are shared with TRBD1. Germline-derived CDR1 and CDR2 are KGHSH and LQKENI. V shed 2 bases and J 4 bases; nucleotides not matched to a gene: 4. The CDR3 is 14 residues long.